This entry is about one T cell receptor beta chain. This CDR3 is built from 17 residues. The V end lost 0 bases, the J end lost 5 bases, and 19 bases lay between the germline ends. CDR1 and CDR2 (germline): WSHSY, SAAADI. This specimen belongs to a study of blood T cell repertoires in COVID-19. Study-level information: From T cells, B-cell-depleted T cells, or PBMCs came the material, which was cDNA or gDNA.

Clinical history as reported by participants underpinned cohort assignment. Cohort 3 donors were reported recovered after two negative PCRs, clearance, or symptom resolution. In the authors' methods: Using reference gene primer amplification, nucleated cell counts were estimated. Method: immunoSEQ multiplex PCR; TCRdb's copy keeps in-frame clones and lacks some. The DNA was the basis for D and trimming; V, J and clone size are from that table. Of around 480,000 clones in the sample, roughly 87% were seen once. The chain employs TRBV10-2 and TRBJ1-1, with a tentative D call TRBD1 (5 bases). The source is a woman aged 18-29 years who had recovered from COVID-19. The sequenced sample consisted of PBMCs or T cells enriched from blood (not recorded which). The CDR3 reads CASSESRQGGSLTEAFF. CDR3 DNA sequence: TGCGCCAGCAGTGAGTCGAGGCAGGGTGGGTCCCTTACTGAAGCTTTCTTT.